This entry is about one T cell receptor (beta chain). While infection was still active, Seattle patients were enrolled and then followed longitudinally. Germline V gene lookup returns CDR1 SGHNT and CDR2 YENEEA. Trimming removed 6 bases from V and 0 bases from J; junction bases left unmatched: 14. This CDR3 has 18 residues. Using immunoSEQ multiplex PCR, the repertoire was profiled, and TCRdb retains in-frame clones only, with some absent. The sample records 150,000 to 200,000 clones, around 84% being singletons. This sample is part of a study of blood T cell repertoires in COVID-19. The wider study: Some COVID-19 samples were acute and others convalescent; all came from the United States, Italy and Spain. Sources were T cells, B-cell-depleted T cells, or PBMCs; the material itself was cDNA or gDNA.

The chain couples TRBV11-3 to TRBJ2-1, with 7 bases aligning to TRBD2. This clonotype was sampled from a woman in her sixties or seventies with COVID-19, enrolled during active disease. The specimen sequenced was peripheral blood. The CDR3 spells CASSHMGGSKSSYNEQFF. CDR3 DNA: TGTGCCAGCAGTCATATGGGGGGGTCAAAAAGCTCCTACAATGAGCAGTTCTTC.